One and the same sample provided the 32 T cell receptor beta chains below, sequenced in a study of T cell clonotyping in hematopoietic cell transplantation. The time point is: recipient sample about 28 days before transplant, after cytoreduction. The data were produced by immunoSEQ multiplex PCR, yet TCRdb's version contains in-frame clones alone and is incomplete. The sample has around 11,000 clones, 87% seen once; the top ten hold just under 15%. Source: peripheral blood mononuclear cells, taken before stem cell transplant. These receptors came from a woman aged 50 to 65 with chronic myeloid leukemia. Some clones in this sample may be carry-over from other donors' samples.

The rearrangement uses TRBV5-6 and TRBJ2-7, with 8 bases matching TRBD1. J gave up 5 bases and V 5 bases, and 6 bases lay outside the gene matches. Germline values: CDR1 SGHDT, CDR2 YYEEEE. There are 13 residues in the CDR3. DNA for the CDR3: TGTGCCAGCAGTTCGGACAGGGACCACGAGCAGTACTTC. Amino acids: CASSSDRDHEQYF.

The chain couples TRBV7-3 to TRBJ2-5, with D tentatively TRBD2 (6 bases). The CDR3 loop spans 15 amino acids. V was clipped by 5 bases and J by 1 base, with 14 bases between them. Germline V gene lookup returns CDR1 SGHTA and CDR2 FQGTGA. CDR3 protein: CASSPGWGVQETQYF. The CDR3 DNA follows: TGTGCCAGCAGCCCTGGGTGGGGGGTCCAAGAGACCCAGTACTTC. Full variable domain (rest looked up from reference TRBV7-3 and TRBJ2-5): GAGVSQTPSNKVTEKGKYVELRCDPISGHTALYWYRQSLGQGPEFLIYFQGTGAADDSGLPNDRFFAVRPEGSVSTLKIQRTERGDSAVYLCASSPGWGVQETQYFGPGTRLLVL.

The table lists this clone with a count of one. The chain joins TRBV28 to TRBJ1-5; D gene unclear. Trimming removed 5 bases from V and 10 bases from J, with 12 bases in between. CDR3 size: 12 residues. CDR1 is MDHEN and CDR2 is SYDVKM in the germline V gene. The CDR3 DNA reads TGTGCCAGCAGTCAGCCGTGGTTTCCCCAGCATTTT. It codes for CASSQPWFPQHF.

The chain is built from TRBV28 and TRBJ2-1; D might be TRBD2 (5 bases). The germline V gene encodes CDR1 MDHEN and CDR2 SYDVKM. V lost 5 bases to trimming and J lost 11 bases, with 16 bases between them. The CDR3 length is 13 residues. The CDR3 DNA follows: TGTGCCAGCAGTCCCGTCTTGATAGCGCAGCAGTTCTTC. Its protein is CASSPVLIAQQFF.

This chain connects TRBV19 to TRBJ1-5; no definite D call. The germline V gene encodes CDR1 LNHDA and CDR2 SQIVND (reference sequence). The CDR3 runs to 14 residues. Trimming removed 3 bases from V and 3 bases from J, with 9 bases in between. This CDR3 reads CASSISGNNQPQHF. The CDR3 nucleotides read TGTGCCAGTAGTATCTCAGGAAACAATCAGCCCCAGCATTTT.

The V gene is TRBV30, the J gene TRBJ2-1, with 7 bases that match TRBD1. The CDR3 covers 14 residues. The junction had 3 bases not matched to a gene; V was cut back by 3 bases and J by 1 base. Germline V CDR1 and CDR2: GTSNPN, SVGIG (reference sequence). The CDR3 is CAWRTGISYNEQFF. DNA of the CDR3: TGTGCCTGGAGGACAGGGATTTCCTACAATGAGCAGTTCTTC.

The chain couples TRBV28 to TRBJ2-6; D is possibly TRBD1 (6 bases). V was trimmed by 4 bases and J by 0 bases, leaving 10 bases between them. Looked up from germline, CDR1 is MDHEN and CDR2 is SYDVKM. The CDR3 is made up of 16 amino acids. The CDR3 nucleotides read TGTGCCAGCAGTTCGACAGGTCTCTCTGGGGCCAACGTCCTGACTTTC. It translates to CASSSTGLSGANVLTF.

The chain couples TRBV30 to TRBJ2-7, with 7 nucleotides matching TRBD2. V gave up 7 bases and J gave up 4 bases; unmatched junction bases: 10. The CDR3 is 13 residues long. Germline CDR1 GTSNPN, CDR2 SVGIG (reference sequence). The CDR3 DNA reads TGTGCCTCAACTATGGGAGGGAGGTACGAGCAGTACTTC. Residues: CASTMGGRYEQYF.

This chain connects TRBV7-8 to TRBJ2-3, with 11 bases matching TRBD2. Germline lookup yields CDR1 SGHVS and CDR2 FQNEAQ. The CDR3 contains 16 residues. The junction had 7 bases not matched to a gene; V was cut back by 4 bases and J by 4 bases. The CDR3 DNA sequence: TGTGCCAGCAGCTCCTTAGCGGGAGGGCCGTCAGATACGCAGTATTTT. Its translation: CASSSLAGGPSDTQYF. The full variable domain, rest sourced from reference TRBV7-8 and TRBJ2-3, is GAGVSQSPRYKVAKRGQDVALRCDPISGHVSLFWYQQALGQGPEFLTYFQNEAQLDKSGLPSDRFFAERPEGSVSTLKIQRTQQEDSAVYLCASSSLAGGPSDTQYFGPGTRLTVL.

This rearrangement joins TRBV9 to TRBJ2-7, with D unresolved. With 2 bases removed from V and 2 bases from J, the gap between germline ends came to 8 bases. Germline-derived CDR1 and CDR2 are SGDLS and YYNGEE. The CDR3 runs 13 residues. The CDR3 loop is CASSVDTAYEQYF. The CDR3 region has the DNA TGTGCCAGCAGCGTTGACACCGCCTACGAGCAGTACTTC.

The rearrangement uses TRBV4-3 and TRBJ2-2; no clear D gene. Trimming stripped 3 bases from V and 4 bases from J, with 12 bases between. The V gene's germline CDR1 is LGHNA and CDR2 YSLEER. CDR3 length equals 15 residues. CDR3 amino acids: CASSQDPLSTGELFF. In DNA form, the CDR3 reads TGCGCCAGCAGCCAGGACCCTTTGAGCACCGGGGAGCTGTTTTTT.

The V call is TRBV7-9, the J call TRBJ2-5; 11 bases align to TRBD1. The CDR3 sequence is 15 residues long. Per the germline V gene, CDR1 is SEHNR and CDR2 is FQNEAQ (reference sequence). V was pared by 4 bases and J by 5 bases, with 6 bases of the junction left unmatched. The CDR3 loop reads CASSWDRGNVETQYF. In nucleotides, the CDR3 is TGTGCCAGCAGCTGGGACAGGGGGAATGTTGAGACCCAGTACTTC.

The chain links TRBV5-1 to TRBJ2-5; the D is unclear. This CDR3 has 15 residues. The germline CDR1 and CDR2 sequences are SGHRS and YFSETQ. The ends were cut back, 4 bases at V and 4 bases at J, with 17 bases in the middle. The CDR3 coding sequence is TGCGCCAGCAGCCCTTCACCCGGCAGACCAGAGACCCAGTACTTC. It translates to CASSPSPGRPETQYF.

This clone came up a few times. The chain has TRBV5-4 and TRBJ2-7; D possibly uses TRBD1 or TRBD2 (5 bases each). Looked up from germline, CDR1 is SGHNT and CDR2 is YYREEE (reference sequence). Trimming shortened V by 2 bases and J by 0 bases, and 9 bases separated the two germline ends. The CDR3 spans 14 residues. This CDR3 reads CASSLGTVSYEQYF. The CDR3 DNA reads TGTGCCAGCAGCTTAGGGACGGTCTCCTACGAGCAGTACTTC.

The rearrangement uses TRBV28 and TRBJ2-7; TRBD2 aligns across 9 bases. The V gene end was trimmed by 3 bases and the J gene end by 1 base; junction bases not matched to a gene: 4. Germline values: CDR1 MDHEN, CDR2 SYDVKM. The CDR3 is 15 amino acids. CDR3 coding DNA: TGTGCCAGCAGTTTGCGACTAGCGGAGTCCTACGAGCAGTACTTC. Its translation: CASSLRLAESYEQYF. The full variable domain, completed using reference TRBV28 and TRBJ2-7, is DVKVTQSSRYLVKRTGEKVFLECVQDMDHENMFWYRQDPGLGLRLIYFSYDVKMKEKGDIPEGYSVSREKKERFSLILESASTNQTSMYLCASSLRLAESYEQYFGPGTRLTVT.

The chain employs TRBV5-1 and TRBJ2-5; tentative D call: TRBD2 (5 bases). V lost 0 bases, J lost 5 bases, and 11 bases lay in between. Germline V gives CDR1 SGHRS, CDR2 YFSETQ. CDR3 length equals 14 residues. The CDR3 nucleotides read TGCGCCAGCAGCTTGGCCCTAGCACGGGAGACCCAGTACTTC. Amino acid sequence: CASSLALARETQYF.

The chain combines TRBV5-4 with TRBJ1-2, with D possibly matching TRBD1 (6 bases). This CDR3 has 13 residues. V dropped 4 bases and J dropped 5 bases, with 12 bases sitting between them. Germline assignment: CDR1 SGHNT and CDR2 YYREEE (reference sequence). The CDR3 spells CASSQGFGYGYTF. CDR3 nucleotide sequence: TGTGCCAGCAGCCAGGGGTTTGGGTATGGCTACACCTTC.

This chain connects TRBV27 to TRBJ2-2, with D uncertain. Trimming shortened V by 3 bases and J by 0 bases, and 5 bases separated the two germline ends. This CDR3 is 14 amino acids long. Per germline, CDR1 MNHEY and CDR2 SMNVEV (reference sequence). CDR3 DNA sequence: TGTGCCAGCAGTTTGGGTGCGAACACCGGGGAGCTGTTTTTT. Protein sequence: CASSLGANTGELFF.

The gene calls are TRBV10-2 and TRBJ2-3; D unclear. Trimming pared 1 base from V and 6 bases from J, leaving 11 bases between. The germline V gene encodes CDR1 WSHSY and CDR2 SAAADI. The CDR3 length is 14 residues. The CDR3 spells CASSEWKLSDTQYF. The CDR3 DNA sequence: TGCGCCAGCAGTGAGTGGAAACTTTCGGATACGCAGTATTTT.

The J gene is TRBJ2-3, the V gene TRBV19; D remains ambiguous. V was trimmed by 8 bases and J by 4 bases, leaving 10 bases between them. Germline V gene sequence: CDR1 LNHDA, CDR2 SQIVND (reference sequence). The CDR3 is 12 amino acids. The CDR3 reads CASRSFADTQYF. The CDR3 nucleotides are TGTGCCAGTCGATCGTTTGCAGATACGCAGTATTTT.

The chain joins TRBV28 to TRBJ2-7; D possibly corresponds to TRBD1 (6 bases). CDR3 size: 14 residues. V was pared by 7 bases and J by 2 bases, with 15 bases between. Germline assignment: CDR1 MDHEN and CDR2 SYDVKM. The CDR3 here is CASIGGTNPYEQYF. For the CDR3, the DNA is TGTGCCAGCATTGGGGGCACGAACCCCTACGAGCAGTACTTC.

The chain combines TRBV2 with TRBJ2-1; D not certain. From germline, CDR1 is SNHLY and CDR2 FYNNEI. V lost 2 bases, J lost 8 bases, and 10 bases lay in between. CDR3 length equals 13 residues. For the CDR3, the DNA is TGTGCCAGCAGTGAAAGCAGGCTCGATGAGCAGTTCTTC. Amino acid sequence: CASSESRLDEQFF.

The chain recombines TRBV5-1 with TRBJ2-7; TRBD1 agrees at 10 bases. The CDR3 is 14 amino acids. The V gene end was trimmed by 2 bases and the J gene end by 4 bases; junction bases not matched to a gene: 3. Per the germline V gene, CDR1 is SGHRS and CDR2 is YFSETQ. Here the CDR3 reads CASSFRGQGYEQYF. Here the CDR3 DNA reads TGCGCCAGCAGCTTCCGGGGACAGGGGTACGAGCAGTACTTC.

V usage is TRBV28 and J usage is TRBJ2-3; 10 bases align to TRBD2. Germline trimming cut 2 bases from V and 3 bases from J; bases unmatched to any gene: 8. This CDR3 contains 17 residues. Germline assignment: CDR1 MDHEN and CDR2 SYDVKM. CDR3 residues: CASSLLASGSITDTQYF. CDR3 nucleotides: TGTGCCAGCAGTTTACTTGCTAGCGGGAGTATAACAGATACGCAGTATTTT.

The chain links TRBV9 to TRBJ2-7, with TRBD2 identical over 7 bases. The length of the CDR3 is 14 residues. V shed 0 bases, J shed 8 bases, and the junction held 8 bases outside the gene matches. Looked up from germline, CDR1 is SGDLS and CDR2 is YYNGEE. The CDR3 is CASSVGGTTGKQYF. The DNA of the CDR3 is TGTGCCAGCAGCGTAGGAGGGACTACCGGCAAGCAGTACTTC.

This chain connects TRBV2 to TRBJ2-1; D is undetermined. The CDR3 consists of 16 residues. V gave up 0 bases and J gave up 7 bases, with 16 bases separating them. Germline V gene lookup returns CDR1 SNHLY and CDR2 FYNNEI. The CDR3 DNA is TGTGCCAGCAGTGAAGCTCTAAGTCTCGACAAAAATGAGCAGTTCTTC. Translating gives CASSEALSLDKNEQFF.

CDR3 in amino acids: CASSIQGRQGVYEQYF. CDR3 nucleotides: TGTGCCAGTAGTATACAGGGCAGACAGGGGGTCTACGAGCAGTACTTC. The rearrangement links TRBV19 to TRBJ2-7, with TRBD1 matching 9 bases. V shed 2 bases, J shed 3 bases, and the junction held 8 bases outside the gene matches. The CDR3 covers 16 residues. Germline lookup yields CDR1 LNHDA and CDR2 SQIVND (reference sequence).

The J gene is TRBJ2-5, the V gene TRBV2; no firm D call. Trimming removed 7 bases at V and 1 base at J, with 10 bases between. The CDR3 covers 13 residues. Germline V gene sequence: CDR1 SNHLY, CDR2 FYNNEI. This CDR3 is CASNVELQETQYF. The DNA for the CDR3 is TGTGCCAGCAATGTAGAGCTCCAAGAGACCCAGTACTTC.

The chain combines TRBV9 with TRBJ2-2; D may be TRBD1 or TRBD2 (5 bases each). The CDR3 has 15 residues. V dropped 4 bases and J dropped 6 bases, with 16 bases sitting between them. Germline V gene sequence: CDR1 SGDLS, CDR2 YYNGEE. The CDR3 sequence: CASSRGPSRPGELFF. The CDR3 region has the DNA TGTGCCAGCAGCCGGGGACCATCACGCCCCGGGGAGCTGTTTTTT.

This clone was seen a few times. CDR3 amino acids: CASSLITGNTIYF. CDR3 nucleotides: TGTGCCAGCAGTTTGATCACTGGAAACACCATATATTTT. The V and J genes are TRBV28 and TRBJ1-3; the D is unclear. Germline V CDR1 and CDR2: MDHEN, SYDVKM. The CDR3 has 13 amino acids. V lost 3 bases, J lost 2 bases, and 5 bases lay in between.

The chain links TRBV6-6 to TRBJ2-2; the D gene is possibly TRBD1 (5 bases). CDR3 length equals 13 residues. Trimming took off 5 bases at V and 1 base at J, with 5 bases between the two ends. In germline, CDR1 is MNHNY, CDR2 SVGAGI (reference sequence). Here the CDR3 reads CASSRGNTGELFF. The CDR3 bases are TGTGCCAGCAGTAGGGGGAACACCGGGGAGCTGTTTTTT.

This clone was counted only a few times. The gene calls are TRBV18 and TRBJ2-7; 7 nucleotides align to TRBD2. Germline V CDR1 and CDR2: KGHSH, LQKENI. This CDR3 spans 15 amino acids. Losses at the gene ends were 1 base for V and 3 bases for J; bases not matched to a gene: 6. CDR3 in amino acids: CASSPLAGVNYEQYF. The CDR3 DNA reads TGTGCCAGCTCACCACTTGCGGGAGTGAACTACGAGCAGTACTTC. The whole variable domain, remainder taken from reference TRBV18 and TRBJ2-7, is NAGVMQNPRHLVRRRGQEARLRCSPMKGHSHVYWYRQLPEEGLKFMVYLQKENIIDESGMPKERFSAEFPKEGPSILRIQQVVRGDSAAYFCASSPLAGVNYEQYFGPGTRLTVT.